This section outlines one T cell receptor beta chain sequence together with its context. Its binding antigen is unknown. Per-base quality was not reported, and no clone a single base away is much larger than it. The germline V gene supplies CDR1 SGHTA and CDR2 FQGTGA. Taken from cysteine to phenylalanine, the CDR3 has 15 residues. Kept here is only the CDR3 DNA, which spans 45 bases and is read in frame from base 1. At the junction V is shortened by 3 bases and J by 3 bases, with 14 bases in between. The record originates from a study of blood T cell repertoires in COVID-19 (dated by TCRdb to the early 2020s). Regarding the study in general: The collaborator samples originated in the United States, Italy and Spain and spanned the acute and convalescent phases of COVID-19. The material from the prospective study consisted of cDNA or gDNA derived from T cells, B-cell-depleted T cells, or PBMCs. Subjects who had been exposed to COVID-19, were actively infected with it, or had recovered from it provided the deeply sampled blood TCRbeta repertoires that made up the dataset. The repertoires were released in a freely available public database meant as a resource for research on the immune response to SARS-CoV-2. Samples were obtained from the ongoing ImmuneRACE study (first 160 participants) and from some 1,200 subjects provided by 6 global collaborators. Nearly every sample came with metadata listing a de-identified subject ID, COVID-19 status, age in years and sex. Where available, HLA class I and class II types were taken from metadata supplied by the sample provider and were not determined by assay-based typing.

Participants in the prospective study were aged about 18 to 95 years, lived in 24 United States geographic areas, and enrolled through a virtual design. Cohort assignment in the prospective study relied on participant-reported clinical history from a screening survey and a study questionnaire. Exposed participants were defined as having been in contact with someone with a PCR-confirmed or clinician-diagnosed COVID-19 case within 2 weeks of study entry. Mobile phlebotomists in the prospective study collected whole blood, serum and a nasopharyngeal or oropharyngeal swab from every participant. Prospective study participants could optionally give additional blood draws and questionnaires over an approximately 2-month period. Before DNA extraction, prospective study blood samples were shipped either frozen or at room temperature. The immunoSEQ Assay, a bias-controlled multiplex PCR, was used to amplify TCRbeta CDR3 regions from genomic DNA. The study's processing was this. Within the assay, amplification of reference gene primers was used to estimate how many nucleated cells each sample contained. To quantify the absolute abundance of each unique TCRbeta CDR3 rearrangement, sequence reads were collapsed and filtered. Productive Simpson clonality was computed per sample as the square root of Simpson's diversity index over productive rearrangements. Held by TCRdb, this immuneACCESS table contains in-frame sequences only and omits some clones. Under half of the omission traces to an unresolved V gene where checked; the cause of the rest is unknown. The V and J calls and clone size were taken over from that table, and D and trimming were inferred from the DNA. This sample has over 350,000 clones in its table, and approximately 90% of those were observed once. Around 0.94% of the sample belongs to the ten largest clones.

Paper-wide results and their limitations: Clinical and demographic metadata were provided uncurated, with the amount varying by source and participant.

The sequence was collected from a woman between 40 and 50 years old who had been exposed to COVID-19. The specimen was PBMCs or T cells enriched from blood (not recorded which). The chain is made from TRBV7-3 and TRBJ1-2; the D region possibly corresponds to TRBD1 (6 bases align). The DNA is TGTGCCAGCAGCTTGACAGGTTCCGGGGACTATGGCTACACCTTC. Its protein reads: CASSLTGSGDYGYTF. The entire variable domain, with the stretches around the CDR3 drawn from the reference TRBV7-3 and TRBJ1-2 proteins, is GAGVSQTPSNKVTEKGKYVELRCDPISGHTALYWYRQSLGQGPEFLIYFQGTGAADDSGLPNDRFFAVRPEGSVSTLKIQRTERGDSAVYLCASSLTGSGDYGYTFGSGTRLTVV.